These T cell receptor beta chains were read from a single sample in a study of prognosis after radiotherapy for stage I lung cancer. TCRdb fed the multiplex PCR reads into MiXCR, producing one record per CDR3 protein. The sample lists around 26,000 distinct CDR3 sequences; about 45% were seen once. Sequencing was performed on PBMCs, taken before or after stereotactic body radiation therapy (not recorded which). The origin of the receptors is a donor at least 50 years old with non-small cell lung cancer. Both conserved end residues are part of each CDR3. Each record gives: J gene, D gene, V gene, clone size, CDR3 protein, CDR3 DNA. A D gene is named only where the DNA matches it firmly. Size is stated for part of the rows, as once, few or many counts, or as a class when the clone is expanded.

j_gene: TRBJ1-1; d_gene: NA; v_gene: TRBV5-4; abundance: NA; CDR3aa: CASSFTGGGDTEAFF; CDR3nt: TGTGCCAGCAGCTTCACGGGGGGGGGGGACACTGAAGCTTTCTTT
j_gene: TRBJ2-1; d_gene: NA; v_gene: TRBV9; abundance: many; CDR3aa: CASNEGGPNEQFF; CDR3nt: TGTGCCAGCAACGAGGGGGGGCCGAATGAGCAGTTCTTC
j_gene: TRBJ2-3; d_gene: TRBD1; v_gene: TRBV28; abundance: NA; CDR3aa: CASSPGQYTDTQYF; CDR3nt: TGTGCCAGCAGTCCGGGACAGTACACAGATACGCAGTATTTT
j_gene: TRBJ2-3; d_gene: NA; v_gene: TRBV19; abundance: NA; CDR3aa: CASSIAEQPQYF; CDR3nt: TGTGCCAGTAGTATTGCGGAGCAGCCGCAGTATTTT
j_gene: TRBJ2-1; d_gene: NA; v_gene: TRBV27; abundance: medium-sized; CDR3aa: CASSLTRTYNEQFF; CDR3nt: TGTGCCAGCAGTTTAACTAGAACCTACAATGAGCAGTTCTTC
j_gene: TRBJ2-1; d_gene: TRBD1; v_gene: TRBV6-2/TRBV6-3; abundance: NA; CDR3aa: CASSLTLQGEFKNEQLF; CDR3nt: TGTGCCAGCAGTCTCACCCTACAGGGGGAGTTCAAGAATGAGCAGTTATTC
j_gene: TRBJ1-5; d_gene: TRBD1; v_gene: TRBV20-1; abundance: many; CDR3aa: CSASPQQGGNQPQHF; CDR3nt: TGCAGTGCCAGCCCCCAACAGGGGGGAAATCAGCCCCAGCATTTT
j_gene: TRBJ1-5; d_gene: NA; v_gene: TRBV5-8; abundance: medium-sized; CDR3aa: CASSLFVTSNQPQHF; CDR3nt: TGTGCCAGCAGCTTGTTCGTAACGAGCAATCAGCCCCAGCATTTT
j_gene: TRBJ2-2; d_gene: TRBD1; v_gene: TRBV6-2/TRBV6-3; abundance: NA; CDR3aa: CASSRSGQAVGDLFF; CDR3nt: TGTGCCAGCAGTAGATCTGGACAGGCGGTCGGGGATCTGTTTTTT
j_gene: TRBJ2-3; d_gene: TRBD1; v_gene: TRBV11-2; abundance: many; CDR3aa: CASSPQTGTVITQYF; CDR3nt: TGTGCCAGCAGCCCCCAAACTGGGACAGTGATTACGCAGTATTTT
j_gene: TRBJ1-4; d_gene: TRBD1; v_gene: TRBV30; abundance: many; CDR3aa: CAWSGDRGDEKLFF; CDR3nt: TGTGCCTGGAGTGGGGACAGGGGAGATGAAAAACTGTTTTTT
j_gene: TRBJ1-1; d_gene: NA; v_gene: TRBV19; abundance: many; CDR3aa: CASSTGHPIRGTEAFF; CDR3nt: TGTGCCAGTAGTACGGGACATCCGATTAGGGGCACTGAAGCTTTCTTT
j_gene: TRBJ2-1; d_gene: NA; v_gene: TRBV7-9; abundance: many; CDR3aa: CASSAEYNEQFF; CDR3nt: TGTGCCAGCAGCGCCGAGTACAATGAGCAGTTCTTC
j_gene: TRBJ1-5; d_gene: NA; v_gene: TRBV3-1; abundance: many; CDR3aa: CASSQDTGSNQPQHF; CDR3nt: TGTGCCAGCAGCCAAGATACCGGGTCCAATCAGCCCCAGCATTTT
j_gene: TRBJ2-7; d_gene: NA; v_gene: TRBV11-3; abundance: NA; CDR3aa: CASSLGRPAYEQYF; CDR3nt: TGTGCCAGCAGCTTAGGCAGGCCCGCCTACGAGCAGTACTTC
j_gene: TRBJ1-3; d_gene: NA; v_gene: TRBV30; abundance: NA; CDR3aa: CAWSVGGNTIYF; CDR3nt: TGTGCCTGGAGTGTGGGTGGAAACACCATATATTTT
j_gene: TRBJ2-3; d_gene: TRBD2; v_gene: TRBV20-1; abundance: NA; CDR3aa: CSATGLAVDTQYF; CDR3nt: TGCAGTGCCACAGGACTAGCTGTGGATACGCAGTATTTT
j_gene: TRBJ1-2; d_gene: NA; v_gene: TRBV20-1; abundance: NA; CDR3aa: CSARDLVGLIWHYGYTF; CDR3nt: TGCAGTGCTAGAGATCTGGTCGGACTTATCTGGCACTATGGCTACACCTTC
j_gene: TRBJ2-3; d_gene: NA; v_gene: TRBV11-2; abundance: NA; CDR3aa: CASSLERTGTDTQYF; CDR3nt: TGTGCCAGCAGCTTAGAAAGGACCGGGACAGATACGCAGTATTTT
j_gene: TRBJ2-2; d_gene: TRBD2; v_gene: TRBV27; abundance: NA; CDR3aa: CASSLVGGASCWELFF; CDR3nt: TGTGCCAGCAGTTTGGTCGGGGGGGCCTCGTGCTGGGAGCTGTTTTTT
j_gene: TRBJ2-7; d_gene: TRBD2; v_gene: TRBV28; abundance: medium-sized; CDR3aa: CASSSSGSTYEQYF; CDR3nt: TGTGCCAGCAGTTCTAGCGGGAGCACCTACGAGCAGTACTTC
j_gene: TRBJ2-2; d_gene: NA; v_gene: TRBV6-2/TRBV6-3; abundance: NA; CDR3aa: CASSEYQGLTLSGELFF; CDR3nt: TGTGCCAGCAGTGAATATCAGGGGCTAACGTTGTCCGGGGAGCTGTTTTTT
j_gene: TRBJ1-1; d_gene: NA; v_gene: TRBV6-5; abundance: once; CDR3aa: CASSYLRMNTEAFF; CDR3nt: TGTGCCAGCAGTTATTTGAGGATGAACACTGAAGCTTTCTTT
j_gene: TRBJ1-2; d_gene: NA; v_gene: TRBV3-1; abundance: medium-sized; CDR3aa: CASSPDYGYTF; CDR3nt: TGTGCCAGCAGCCCAGATTATGGCTACACCTTC
j_gene: TRBJ1-4; d_gene: NA; v_gene: TRBV5-4; abundance: few; CDR3aa: CASSAFRGRNEKLFF; CDR3nt: TGTGCCAGCAGCGCGTTTAGGGGTCGGAATGAAAAACTGTTTTTT
j_gene: TRBJ2-7; d_gene: TRBD1; v_gene: TRBV7-3; abundance: NA; CDR3aa: CASSALDRGEYEQYF; CDR3nt: TGTGCCAGCAGCGCCCTAGACAGGGGAGAATACGAGCAGTACTTC
j_gene: TRBJ2-6; d_gene: NA; v_gene: TRBV20-1; abundance: NA; CDR3aa: CSARGPTGANVLTF; CDR3nt: TGCAGTGCTAGAGGTCCCACTGGGGCCAACGTCCTGACTTTC
j_gene: TRBJ2-3; d_gene: NA; v_gene: TRBV19; abundance: many; CDR3aa: CASNLAGTQYF; CDR3nt: TGTGCCAGTAATTTGGCGGGTACGCAGTATTTT
j_gene: TRBJ2-7; d_gene: TRBD2; v_gene: TRBV5-1; abundance: many; CDR3aa: CASKREAGGPGEQYF; CDR3nt: TGCGCCAGCAAGAGAGAAGCGGGAGGGCCCGGCGAGCAGTACTTC
j_gene: TRBJ2-2; d_gene: NA; v_gene: TRBV20-1; abundance: many; CDR3aa: CSTPSEVTGELFF; CDR3nt: TGCAGTACCCCGAGTGAAGTCACCGGGGAGCTGTTTTTT
j_gene: TRBJ1-2; d_gene: NA; v_gene: TRBV12-3/TRBV12-4; abundance: medium-sized; CDR3aa: CASSHGGGREIF; CDR3nt: TGTGCCAGCAGCCACGGGGGGGGCCGGGAAATCTTC
j_gene: TRBJ2-3; d_gene: TRBD2; v_gene: TRBV7-8; abundance: NA; CDR3aa: CARSSAGEDTQYF; CDR3nt: TGTGCCAGAAGCTCTGCGGGAGAGGATACGCAGTATTTT
j_gene: TRBJ2-3; d_gene: TRBD2; v_gene: TRBV2; abundance: many; CDR3aa: CATRGGTSGADTQYF; CDR3nt: TGTGCCACCCGGGGAGGGACTAGCGGGGCTGATACGCAGTATTTT
j_gene: TRBJ2-7; d_gene: NA; v_gene: TRBV27; abundance: NA; CDR3aa: CASSSHHTDSYEQYF; CDR3nt: TGTGCCAGCAGTTCACACCATACAGACTCCTACGAGCAGTACTTC
j_gene: TRBJ2-2; d_gene: TRBD2; v_gene: TRBV7-9; abundance: NA; CDR3aa: CASRTSGSVTGELFF; CDR3nt: TGTGCCAGCAGGACTAGCGGGAGTGTTACCGGGGAGCTGTTTTTT
j_gene: TRBJ2-3; d_gene: NA; v_gene: TRBV15; abundance: many; CDR3aa: CATSRGLSVSGTDTQYF; CDR3nt: TGTGCCACCAGCAGAGGGTTAAGCGTCTCAGGCACAGATACGCAGTATTTT
j_gene: TRBJ2-5; d_gene: NA; v_gene: TRBV20-1; abundance: many; CDR3aa: CSARVASVETQYF; CDR3nt: TGCAGTGCTAGAGTGGCTAGCGTCGAGACCCAGTACTTC